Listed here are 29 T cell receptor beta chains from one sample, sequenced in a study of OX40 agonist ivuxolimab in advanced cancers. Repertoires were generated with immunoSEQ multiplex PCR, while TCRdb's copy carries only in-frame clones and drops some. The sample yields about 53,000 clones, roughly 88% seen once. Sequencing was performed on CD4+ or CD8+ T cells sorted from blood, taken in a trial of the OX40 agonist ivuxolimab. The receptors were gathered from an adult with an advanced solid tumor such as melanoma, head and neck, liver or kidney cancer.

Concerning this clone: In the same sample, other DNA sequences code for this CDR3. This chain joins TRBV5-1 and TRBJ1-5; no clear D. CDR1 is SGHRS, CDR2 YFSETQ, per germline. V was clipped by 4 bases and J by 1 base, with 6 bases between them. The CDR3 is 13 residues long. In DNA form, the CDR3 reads TGCGCCAGCAGCCTGGACAGCAATCAGCCCCAGCATTTT. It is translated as CASSLDSNQPQHF.

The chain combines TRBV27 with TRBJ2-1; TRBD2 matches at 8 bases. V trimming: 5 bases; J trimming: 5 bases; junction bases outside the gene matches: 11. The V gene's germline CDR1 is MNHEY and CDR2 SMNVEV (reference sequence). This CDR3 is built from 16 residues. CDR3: CASSAAWAGGHNEQFF. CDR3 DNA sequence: TGTGCCAGCAGTGCCGCCTGGGCGGGGGGTCACAATGAGCAGTTCTTC.

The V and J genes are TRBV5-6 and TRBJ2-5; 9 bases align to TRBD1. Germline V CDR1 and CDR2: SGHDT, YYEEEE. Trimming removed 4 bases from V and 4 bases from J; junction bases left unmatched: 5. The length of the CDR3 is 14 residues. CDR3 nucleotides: TGTGCCAGCAGCAGATCGGGACAGGGAGAGACCCAGTACTTC. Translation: CASSRSGQGETQYF.

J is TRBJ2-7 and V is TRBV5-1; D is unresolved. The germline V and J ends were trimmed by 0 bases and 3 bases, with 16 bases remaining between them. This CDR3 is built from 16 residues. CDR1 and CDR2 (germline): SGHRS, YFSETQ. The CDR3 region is CASSLGGGQTSYEQYF. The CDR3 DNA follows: TGCGCCAGCAGCTTGGGAGGTGGGCAGACCAGCTACGAGCAGTACTTC.

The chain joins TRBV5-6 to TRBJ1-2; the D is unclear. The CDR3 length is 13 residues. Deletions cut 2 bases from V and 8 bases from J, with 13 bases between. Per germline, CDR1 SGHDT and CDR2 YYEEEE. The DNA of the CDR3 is TGTGCCAGCAGCTTAGACCGGAGTGTGGGCTACACCTTC. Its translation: CASSLDRSVGYTF.

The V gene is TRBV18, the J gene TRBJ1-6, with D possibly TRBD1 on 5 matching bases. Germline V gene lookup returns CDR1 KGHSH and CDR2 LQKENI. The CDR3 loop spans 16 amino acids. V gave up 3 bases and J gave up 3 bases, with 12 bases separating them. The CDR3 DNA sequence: TGTGCCAGCTCACCGGGGGGGACGGACTATAATTCACCCCTCCACTTT. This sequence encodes CASSPGGTDYNSPLHF.

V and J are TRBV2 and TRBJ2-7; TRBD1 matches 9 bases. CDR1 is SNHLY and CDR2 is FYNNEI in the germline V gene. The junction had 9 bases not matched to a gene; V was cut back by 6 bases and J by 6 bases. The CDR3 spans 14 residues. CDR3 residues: CASSPDRGRLEQYF. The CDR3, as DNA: TGTGCCAGCAGCCCGGACAGGGGACGTCTCGAGCAGTACTTC.

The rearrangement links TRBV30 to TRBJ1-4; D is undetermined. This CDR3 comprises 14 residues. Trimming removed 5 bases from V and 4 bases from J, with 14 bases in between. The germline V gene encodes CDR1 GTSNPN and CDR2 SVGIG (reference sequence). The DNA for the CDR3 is TGTGCCTGGGGGCCCGGGAGTTTTAATGAAAAACTGTTTTTT. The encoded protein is CAWGPGSFNEKLFF.

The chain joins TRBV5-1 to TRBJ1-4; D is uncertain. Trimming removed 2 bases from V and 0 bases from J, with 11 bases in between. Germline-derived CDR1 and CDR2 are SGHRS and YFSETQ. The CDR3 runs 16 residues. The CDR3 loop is CASSFSSGATNEKLFF. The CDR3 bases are TGCGCCAGCAGCTTCTCCTCCGGGGCAACTAATGAAAAACTGTTTTTT. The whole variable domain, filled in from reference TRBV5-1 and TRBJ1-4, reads KAGVTQTPRYLIKTRGQQVTLSCSPISGHRSVSWYQQTPGQGLQFLFEYFSETQRNKGNFPGRFSGRQFSNSRSEMNVSTLELGDSALYLCASSFSSGATNEKLFFGSGTQLSVL.

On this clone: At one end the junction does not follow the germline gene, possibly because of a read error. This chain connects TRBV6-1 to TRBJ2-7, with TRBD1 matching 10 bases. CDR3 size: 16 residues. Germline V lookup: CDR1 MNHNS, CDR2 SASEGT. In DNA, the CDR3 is TGTGCCAGCAGAGAAGGAGCCGGGACAGGGGCGCGCGAGCAGTACTTC. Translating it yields CASREGAGTGAREQYF.

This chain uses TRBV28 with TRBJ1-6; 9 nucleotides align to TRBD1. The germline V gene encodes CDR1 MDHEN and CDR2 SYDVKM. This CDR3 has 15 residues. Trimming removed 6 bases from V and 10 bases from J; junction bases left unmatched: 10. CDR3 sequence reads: CASRPPDRGNSPLHF. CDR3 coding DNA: TGTGCCAGCAGGCCCCCGGACAGGGGAAACTCACCCCTCCACTTT.

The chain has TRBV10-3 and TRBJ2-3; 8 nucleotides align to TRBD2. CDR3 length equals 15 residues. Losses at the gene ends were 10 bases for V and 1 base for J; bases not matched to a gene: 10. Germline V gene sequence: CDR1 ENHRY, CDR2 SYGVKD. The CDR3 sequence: CATHPGRAGTDTQYF. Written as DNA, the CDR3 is TGTGCCACCCACCCCGGGAGGGCCGGCACAGATACGCAGTATTTT.

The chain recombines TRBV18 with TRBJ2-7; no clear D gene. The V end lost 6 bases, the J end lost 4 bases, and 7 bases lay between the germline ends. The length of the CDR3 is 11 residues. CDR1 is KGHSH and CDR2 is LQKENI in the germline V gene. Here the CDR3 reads CASSQEYEQYF. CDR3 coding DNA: TGTGCCAGCTCGCAGGAATACGAGCAGTACTTC.

This CDR3 reads CATQGTYEQYF. CDR3 DNA: TGTGCCACGCAGGGGACCTACGAGCAGTACTTC. The chain carries TRBV6-5 and TRBJ2-7; perhaps TRBD1 as D (6 bases). The V and J ends lost 10 bases and 2 bases respectively, with 9 bases between them. The CDR3 runs to 11 residues. Germline values: CDR1 MNHEY, CDR2 SVGAGI.

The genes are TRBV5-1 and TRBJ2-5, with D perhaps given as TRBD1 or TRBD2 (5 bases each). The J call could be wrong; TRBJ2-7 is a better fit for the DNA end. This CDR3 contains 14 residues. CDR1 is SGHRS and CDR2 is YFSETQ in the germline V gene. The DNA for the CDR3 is TGCGCCAGCAGCTTGGCTGCAGGGAGTAACGAGCAGTACTTC. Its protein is CASSLAAGSNEQYF.

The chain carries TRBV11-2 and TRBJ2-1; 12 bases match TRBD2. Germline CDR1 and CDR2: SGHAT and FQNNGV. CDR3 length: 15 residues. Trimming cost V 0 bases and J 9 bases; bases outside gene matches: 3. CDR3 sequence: CASSLELAGGGEQFF. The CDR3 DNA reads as TGTGCCAGCAGCTTAGAGCTAGCGGGGGGGGGTGAGCAGTTCTTC.

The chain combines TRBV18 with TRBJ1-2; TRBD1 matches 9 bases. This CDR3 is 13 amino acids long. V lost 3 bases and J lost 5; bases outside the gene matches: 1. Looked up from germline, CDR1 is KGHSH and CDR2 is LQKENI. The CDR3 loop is CASSPGTGYGYTF. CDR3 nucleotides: TGTGCCAGCTCACCGGGGACAGGGTATGGCTACACCTTC.

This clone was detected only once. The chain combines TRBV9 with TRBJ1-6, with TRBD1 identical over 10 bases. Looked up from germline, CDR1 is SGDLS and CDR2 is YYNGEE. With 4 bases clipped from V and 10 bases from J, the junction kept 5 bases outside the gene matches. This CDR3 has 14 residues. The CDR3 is CASSPGTGDSPLHF. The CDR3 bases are TGTGCCAGCAGCCCTGGGACAGGGGACTCACCCCTCCACTTT. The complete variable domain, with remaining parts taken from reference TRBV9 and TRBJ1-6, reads DSGVTQTPKHLITATGQRVTLRCSPRSGDLSVYWYQQSLDQGLQFLIQYYNGEERAKGNILERFSAQQFPDLHSELNLSSLELGDSALYFCASSPGTGDSPLHFGNGTRLTVT.

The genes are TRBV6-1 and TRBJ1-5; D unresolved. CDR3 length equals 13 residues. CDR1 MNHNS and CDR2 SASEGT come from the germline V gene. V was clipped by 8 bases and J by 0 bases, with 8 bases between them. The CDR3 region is CASVGGSNQPQHF. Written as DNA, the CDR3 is TGTGCCAGCGTCGGAGGTAGCAATCAGCCCCAGCATTTT.

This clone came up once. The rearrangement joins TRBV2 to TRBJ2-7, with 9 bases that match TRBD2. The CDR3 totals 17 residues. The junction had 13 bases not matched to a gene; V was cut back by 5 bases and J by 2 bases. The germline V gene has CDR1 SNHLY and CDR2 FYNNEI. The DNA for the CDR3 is TGTGCCAGCAGTTTCGGGACTAGCAGAGAGGTACCCTACGAGCAGTACTTC. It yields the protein CASSFGTSREVPYEQYF.

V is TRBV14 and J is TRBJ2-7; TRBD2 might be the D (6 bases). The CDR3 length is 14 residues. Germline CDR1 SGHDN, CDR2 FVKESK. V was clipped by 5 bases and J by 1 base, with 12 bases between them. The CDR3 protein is CASSSSGGSYEQYF. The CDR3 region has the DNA TGTGCCAGCAGCTCCAGCGGAGGGTCCTACGAGCAGTACTTC.

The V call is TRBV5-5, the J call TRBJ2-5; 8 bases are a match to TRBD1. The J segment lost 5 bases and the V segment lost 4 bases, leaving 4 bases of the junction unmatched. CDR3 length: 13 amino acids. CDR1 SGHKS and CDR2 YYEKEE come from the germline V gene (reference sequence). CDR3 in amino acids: CASSAGGGETQYF. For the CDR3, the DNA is TGTGCCAGCAGCGCAGGGGGCGGGGAGACCCAGTACTTC.

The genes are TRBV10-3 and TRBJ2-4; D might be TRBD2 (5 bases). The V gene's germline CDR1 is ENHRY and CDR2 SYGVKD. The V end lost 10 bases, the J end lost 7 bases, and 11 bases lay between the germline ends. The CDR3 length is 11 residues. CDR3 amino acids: CATARGNIQYF. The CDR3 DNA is TGTGCCACCGCCCGCGGGAACATTCAGTACTTC.

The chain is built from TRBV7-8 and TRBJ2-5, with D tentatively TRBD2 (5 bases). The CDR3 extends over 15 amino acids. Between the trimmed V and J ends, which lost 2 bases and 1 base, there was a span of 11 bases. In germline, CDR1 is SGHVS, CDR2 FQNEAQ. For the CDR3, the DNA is TGTGCCAGCAGCTTATATCCGGGAACCCAAGAGACCCAGTACTTC. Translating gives CASSLYPGTQETQYF.

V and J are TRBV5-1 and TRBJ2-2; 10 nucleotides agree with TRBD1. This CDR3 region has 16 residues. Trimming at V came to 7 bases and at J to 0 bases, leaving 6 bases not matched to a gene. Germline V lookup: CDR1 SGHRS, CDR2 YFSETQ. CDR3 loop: CASQPTGGANTGELFF. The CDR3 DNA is TGCGCCAGCCAGCCGACAGGGGGCGCGAACACCGGGGAGCTGTTTTTT. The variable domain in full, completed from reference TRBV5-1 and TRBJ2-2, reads KAGVTQTPRYLIKTRGQQVTLSCSPISGHRSVSWYQQTPGQGLQFLFEYFSETQRNKGNFPGRFSGRQFSNSRSEMNVSTLELGDSALYLCASQPTGGANTGELFFGEGSRLTVL.

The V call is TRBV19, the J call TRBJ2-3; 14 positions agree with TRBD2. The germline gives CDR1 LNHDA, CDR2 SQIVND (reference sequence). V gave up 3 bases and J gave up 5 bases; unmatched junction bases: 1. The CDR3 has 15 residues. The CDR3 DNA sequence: TGTGCCAGTAGTATCGGGACTAGCGGGGGAGATACGCAGTATTTT. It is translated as CASSIGTSGGDTQYF. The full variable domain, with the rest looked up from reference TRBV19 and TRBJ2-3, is DGGITQSPKYLFRKEGQNVTLSCEQNLNHDAMYWYRQDPGQGLRLIYYSQIVNDFQKGDIAEGYSVSREKKESFPLTVTSAQKNPTAFYLCASSIGTSGGDTQYFGPGTRLTVL.

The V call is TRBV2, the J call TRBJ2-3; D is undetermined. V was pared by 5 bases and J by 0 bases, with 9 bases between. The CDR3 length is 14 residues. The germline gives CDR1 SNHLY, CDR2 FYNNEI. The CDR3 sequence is CASSWEGSTDTQYF. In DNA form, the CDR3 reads TGTGCCAGCAGTTGGGAAGGGAGCACAGATACGCAGTATTTT. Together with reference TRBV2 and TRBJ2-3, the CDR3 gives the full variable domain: EPEVTQTPSHQVTQMGQEVILRCVPISNHLYFYWYRQILGQKVEFLVSFYNNEISEKSEIFDDQFSVERPDGSNFTLKIRSTKLEDSAMYFCASSWEGSTDTQYFGPGTRLTVL.

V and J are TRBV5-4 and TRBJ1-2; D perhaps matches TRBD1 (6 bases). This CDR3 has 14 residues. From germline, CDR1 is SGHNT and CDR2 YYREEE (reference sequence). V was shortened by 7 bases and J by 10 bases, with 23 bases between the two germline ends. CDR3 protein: CASHDQQGRGIYTF. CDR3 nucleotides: TGTGCCAGCCATGACCAACAGGGAAGGGGGATCTACACCTTC.

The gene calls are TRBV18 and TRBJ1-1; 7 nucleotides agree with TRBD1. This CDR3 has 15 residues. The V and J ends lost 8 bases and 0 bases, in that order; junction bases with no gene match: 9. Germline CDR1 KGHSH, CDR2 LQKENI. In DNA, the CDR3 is TGTGCCAGCACCATGACAGGGACCATGAACACTGAAGCTTTCTTT. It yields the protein CASTMTGTMNTEAFF.